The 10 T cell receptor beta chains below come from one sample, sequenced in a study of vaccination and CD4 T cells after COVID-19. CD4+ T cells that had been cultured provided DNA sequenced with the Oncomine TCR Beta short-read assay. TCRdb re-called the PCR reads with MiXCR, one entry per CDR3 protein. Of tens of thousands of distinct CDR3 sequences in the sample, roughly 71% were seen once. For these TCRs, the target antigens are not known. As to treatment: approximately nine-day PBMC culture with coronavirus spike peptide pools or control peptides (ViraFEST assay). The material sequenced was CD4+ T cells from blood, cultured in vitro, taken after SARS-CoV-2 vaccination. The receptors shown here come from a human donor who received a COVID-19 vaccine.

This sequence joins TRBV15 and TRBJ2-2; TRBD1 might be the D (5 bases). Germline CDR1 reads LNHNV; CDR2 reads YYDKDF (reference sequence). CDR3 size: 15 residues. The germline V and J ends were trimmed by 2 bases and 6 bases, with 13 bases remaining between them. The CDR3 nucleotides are TGTGCCACCAGCAGAAATCTGGAAGGGGCCGGGGAGCTGTTTTTT. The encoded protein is CATSRNLEGAGELFF.

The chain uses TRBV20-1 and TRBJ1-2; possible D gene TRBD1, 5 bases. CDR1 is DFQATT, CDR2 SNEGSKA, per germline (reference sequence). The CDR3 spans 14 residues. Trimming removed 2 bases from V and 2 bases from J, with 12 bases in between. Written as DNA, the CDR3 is TGCAGTGCTAGAAACCGGGACGGCAACTATGGCTACACCTTC. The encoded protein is CSARNRDGNYGYTF.

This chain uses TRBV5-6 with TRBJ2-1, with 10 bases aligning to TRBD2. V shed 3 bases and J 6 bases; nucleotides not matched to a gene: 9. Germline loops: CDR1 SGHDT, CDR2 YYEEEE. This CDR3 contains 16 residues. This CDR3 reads CASSWGSGGRGNEQFF. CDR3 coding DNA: TGTGCCAGCAGCTGGGGTAGCGGGGGGCGAGGCAATGAGCAGTTCTTC.

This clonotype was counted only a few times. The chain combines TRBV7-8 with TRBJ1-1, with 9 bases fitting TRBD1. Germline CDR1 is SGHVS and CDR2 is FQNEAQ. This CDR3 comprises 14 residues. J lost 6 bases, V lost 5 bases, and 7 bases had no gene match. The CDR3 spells CASSARDRVAEAFF. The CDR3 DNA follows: TGTGCCAGCAGCGCCCGGGACAGGGTGGCTGAAGCTTTCTTT. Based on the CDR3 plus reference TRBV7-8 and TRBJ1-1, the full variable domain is GAGVSQSPRYKVAKRGQDVALRCDPISGHVSLFWYQQALGQGPEFLTYFQNEAQLDKSGLPSDRFFAERPEGSVSTLKIQRTQQEDSAVYLCASSARDRVAEAFFGQGTRLTVV.

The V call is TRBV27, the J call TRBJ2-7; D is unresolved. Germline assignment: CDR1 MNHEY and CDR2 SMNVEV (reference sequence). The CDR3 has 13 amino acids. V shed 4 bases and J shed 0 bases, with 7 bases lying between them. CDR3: CASSYPNSYEQYF. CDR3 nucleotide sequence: TGTGCCAGCAGTTATCCCAACTCCTACGAGCAGTACTTC.

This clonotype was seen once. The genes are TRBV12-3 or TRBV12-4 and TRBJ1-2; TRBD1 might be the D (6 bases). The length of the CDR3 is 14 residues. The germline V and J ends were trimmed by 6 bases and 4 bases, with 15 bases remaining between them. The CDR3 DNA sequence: TGTGCCAGCAGGACCGCGGGGGCAGGCTATGGCTACACCTTC. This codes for CASRTAGAGYGYTF.

In DNA, the CDR3 is TGTGCCAGCAGTCCAGAGGGCTATGGCTACACCTTC. Protein sequence: CASSPEGYGYTF. J is TRBJ1-2 and V is TRBV6-1, with D unclear. In germline, CDR1 is MNHNS, CDR2 SASEGT. The V end lost 5 bases, the J end lost 4 bases, and 8 bases lay between the germline ends. This CDR3 contains 12 residues.

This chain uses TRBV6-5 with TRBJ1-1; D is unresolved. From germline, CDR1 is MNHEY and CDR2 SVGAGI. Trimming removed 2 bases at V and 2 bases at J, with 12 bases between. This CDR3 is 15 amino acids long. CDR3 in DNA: TGTGCCAGCAGTTACGGCTTGGGCAGTAACACTGAAGCTTTCTTT. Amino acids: CASSYGLGSNTEAFF.

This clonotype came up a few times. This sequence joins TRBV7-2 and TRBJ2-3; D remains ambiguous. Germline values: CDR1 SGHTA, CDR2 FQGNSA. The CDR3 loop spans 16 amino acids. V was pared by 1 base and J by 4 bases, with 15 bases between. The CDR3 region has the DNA TGTGCCAGCAGCTTAGGGACCACCCAAATTCCAGATACGCAGTATTTT. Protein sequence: CASSLGTTQIPDTQYF.

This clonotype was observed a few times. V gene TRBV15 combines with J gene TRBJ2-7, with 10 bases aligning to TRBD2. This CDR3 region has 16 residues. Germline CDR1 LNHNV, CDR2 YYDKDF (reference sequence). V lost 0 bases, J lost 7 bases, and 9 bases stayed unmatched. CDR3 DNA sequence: TGTGCCACCAGCAGAGACCTAGCGGGGGCCCGGAGAGAGCAGTACTTC. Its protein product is CATSRDLAGARREQYF.